These 12 T cell receptor gamma chains were sequenced from one sample in a study of Vδ1+ human thymocytes. The template was reverse-transcribed extracted RNA. CDR3 amplicons came from multiplex PCR with pooled V-gene forward and constant-region reverse primers. TCRdb re-called the multiplex PCR reads using CATT. The data contain tens of thousands of gamma-chain clones, over 20% of them singletons. The antigens for these receptors are not known. Broader study findings: Highly polyclonal TRG and TRD repertoires with Gaussian CDR3 length distributions appeared in thymus.

The sequenced material came from Vdelta1+ gamma-delta thymocytes from the thymus. Subset noted: FACS-sorted CD3+ TCRalphabeta- TCRVdelta1+ TCRVdelta2- thymocytes. The source is a girl less than two years old who had congenital heart surgery.

This clone was seen only a few times. The V and J genes are TRGV4 and TRGJ1 or TRGJ2. The CDR3 sequence is 11 residues long. Germline-derived CDR1 and CDR2 are EGSTGY and YDSYTSSV. The J segment lost 13 bases and the V segment lost 0 bases, leaving 6 bases of the junction unmatched. CDR3 residues: CATWDGRLKLF. DNA for the CDR3: TGTGCCACCTGGGATGGGCGGTTAAAACTCTTT.

Comment on this clone: One base away lies a much larger clone, so this may be a sequencing read error. This chain joins TRGV9 and TRGJ1 or TRGJ2. Germline CDR1 GITISATS, CDR2 ISYDGTV (reference sequence). V dropped 2 bases and J dropped 5; count of bases not matched to a gene: 3. This CDR3 comprises 12 residues. The CDR3 region is CALWEDHYKKLF. The CDR3 DNA sequence: TGTGCCTTGTGGGAGGACCATTATAAGAAACTCTTT.

The chain recombines TRGV2 with TRGJ1 or TRGJ2. This CDR3 has 14 residues. Unmatched junction bases numbered 8, after V lost 0 bases and J lost 6 bases. CDR1 is EGSNGY and CDR2 is YDSYNSKV in the germline V gene. The CDR3: CATWDGPHGYKKLF. DNA of the CDR3: TGTGCCACCTGGGACGGGCCCCATGGTTATAAGAAACTCTTT.

The chain joins TRGV4 to TRGJ1 or TRGJ2. The CDR3 has 14 amino acids. The germline gives CDR1 EGSTGY, CDR2 YDSYTSSV. V gave up 5 bases and J gave up 3 bases; unmatched junction bases: 10. For the CDR3, the DNA is TGTGCCACCTGGGCCGTCTGGGTTTATTATAAGAAACTCTTT. Protein product: CATWAVWVYYKKLF.

V and J are TRGV2 and TRGJ1 or TRGJ2. Per the germline V gene, CDR1 is EGSNGY and CDR2 is YDSYNSKV. The CDR3 runs 13 residues. Germline trimming cut 6 bases from V and 5 bases from J; bases unmatched to any gene: 10. CDR3 in DNA: TGTGCCACCTGGTCGAGGGACAATTATAAGAAACTCTTT. Protein: CATWSRDNYKKLF.

In this sample, this clone is medium-sized. The sample carries other DNA sequences with the same CDR3. The rearrangement links TRGV9 to TRGJ1 or TRGJ2. Looked up from germline, CDR1 is GITISATS and CDR2 is ISYDGTV (reference sequence). With V trimmed by 1 base and J by 0 bases, 3 bases remained unmatched. The CDR3 contains 14 residues. The CDR3 here is CALWEVSNYYKKLF. CDR3 sequence (DNA): TGTGCCTTGTGGGAGGTCTCGAATTATTATAAGAAACTCTTT.

The gene calls are TRGV2 and TRGJ1 or TRGJ2. J lost 6 bases, V lost 0 bases, and 8 bases had no gene match. CDR1 is EGSNGY and CDR2 is YDSYNSKV in the germline V gene. The CDR3 sequence is 14 residues long. The CDR3, as DNA: TGTGCCACCTGGGACGGGTCTCGGGTTTATAAGAAACTCTTT. It encodes CATWDGSRVYKKLF.

About this clone: Other DNA sequences within the sample encode an identical CDR3. The chain links TRGV9 to TRGJ1 or TRGJ2. V dropped 0 bases and J dropped 8; count of bases not matched to a gene: 4. This CDR3 spans 12 amino acids. Germline CDR1 reads GITISATS; CDR2 reads ISYDGTV (reference sequence). The CDR3 region has the DNA TGTGCCTTGTGGGAGGTGTTGCATAAGAAACTCTTT. Translating it yields CALWEVLHKKLF.

This clone was observed a few times. The rearrangement uses TRGV3 and TRGJ1 or TRGJ2. The J segment lost 3 bases and the V segment lost 0 bases, leaving 8 bases of the junction unmatched. CDR1 is VTNTFY, CDR2 YDVSTARD, per germline (reference sequence). CDR3 length: 15 residues. Here the CDR3 DNA reads TGTGCCACCTGGGACAGGCTTCGAATTTATTATAAGAAACTCTTT. Its translation: CATWDRLRIYYKKLF.

The chain is built from TRGV9 and TRGJ1 or TRGJ2. Germline V gives CDR1 GITISATS, CDR2 ISYDGTV (reference sequence). The CDR3 is made up of 15 amino acids. V lost 3 bases and J lost 0; bases outside the gene matches: 8. CDR3 nucleotide sequence: TGTGCCTTGTGGGAGCCCTCCCTGAATTATTATAAGAAACTCTTT. This encodes CALWEPSLNYYKKLF.

V usage is TRGV2 and J usage is TRGJ1 or TRGJ2. The CDR3 contains 13 residues. V shed 0 bases, J shed 12 bases, and the junction held 11 bases outside the gene matches. The germline gives CDR1 EGSNGY, CDR2 YDSYNSKV. As DNA, the CDR3 is TGTGCCACCTGGGACGGGCGGAAGCGGGGGAAACTCTTT. Translating gives CATWDGRKRGKLF.

This clone came up a few times. The V gene is TRGV5, the J gene TRGJ1 or TRGJ2. Per the germline V gene, CDR1 is VINAFY and CDR2 is YDVSNSKD. The CDR3 has 14 residues. V lost 2 bases and J lost 0; bases outside the gene matches: 4. DNA for the CDR3: TGTGCCACCTGGGACATTTCGAATTATTATAAGAAACTCTTT. This translates into CATWDISNYYKKLF.